The entry that follows covers one T cell receptor beta chain sequence. What it recognizes is unknown. With a much larger clone just one base away, this may be a read error. CDR3 size: 13 residues. CDR1 and CDR2 from the germline V gene are SQVTM and ANQGSEA. Combining a sample-barcoded 5' primer with a J-beta primer mix, a second PCR ran for roughly 7 to 11 cycles. Every sample produced at least 2.5 million CDR3-containing paired-end reads. Via MiXCR, TCRdb re-called the 5' RACE reads, giving one row per CDR3 protein. The sample gives about 730,000 distinct CDR3 sequences, roughly 47% of which show up once; roughly 20% is in the top ten. This sample was taken from a study of blood T cells in healthy people across ages. General study results and limits: Conclusively comparing naive with antigen-experienced cells was impossible with unsorted PBMCs.

In terms of origin and age, donors were healthy Caucasian individuals from Russia aged roughly 6 to 95. Sequencing was carried out using blood. This sequence joins TRBV29-1 and TRBJ2-7; D gene uncertain. The DNA matches TRBJ2-5 better at its end, which makes the J call doubtful. The TCR was taken from a woman aged 60-75 years in good health. Here the CDR3 DNA reads TGCGGCGTTGAAGGGCCAGGCCTGGAGACCCAGTACTTC. The encoded protein is CGVEGPGLETQYF.